This T cell receptor beta chain was retrieved from a study of human T cells and chemical hapten exposure. The overall study: 2% DPC applied to a 2 cm by 2 cm arm area sensitized donors.

Trimming removed 4 bases from V and 0 bases from J; junction bases left unmatched: 1. This CDR3 has 15 amino acids. Time point given: patch test 1, 2 weeks after DPC sensitization. Treatment of the sample: therapeutic diphenylcyclopropenone sensitization with weekly scalp DPC. Each CDR3 protein gets one entry after TCRdb re-called the RACE reads with MiXCR. The data show approximately 350,000 distinct CDR3 sequences, approximately 6.9% seen once. In its sample, this clonotype was seen many times. This sequence was found in a woman in her late teens or twenties with alopecia areata. Some clones in this sample may be carry-over from other donors' samples. Source: whole blood, taken in connection with sensitization to the hapten diphenylcyclopropenone (DPC). This rearrangement joins TRBV12-3 or TRBV12-4 to TRBJ1-3; 9 nucleotides agree with TRBD1. The CDR3 protein is CASSSGQGSGNTIYF. The DNA of the CDR3 is TGTGCCAGCAGTTCGGGACAGGGCTCTGGAAACACCATATATTTT.